This T cell receptor (beta chain) was identified during a study of vaccination effects on CD4 cells after COVID-19. Assay used: immunoSEQ multiplex PCR; TCRdb lists only in-frame clones, some missing. The data show around 47,000 clones, roughly 72% seen once. Germline CDR1 is LGHDT and CDR2 is YNNKEL (reference sequence). This CDR3 is built from 13 residues. V lost 2 bases to trimming and J lost 5 bases, with 9 bases between them. This clone has just one count. As yet, its antigen is unknown. The culture ran for approximately 10 days, and then CD4+ T cells were isolated. The participants, recipients of two vaccine doses, got either BNT162b2 or mRNA-1273.

This material consisted of CD4+ T cells from PBMCs cultured without peptide, taken after COVID-19 vaccination. The TCR originated in a human donor who received a COVID-19 vaccine. The chain carries TRBV3-1 (or the pseudogene TRBV3-2) and TRBJ1-2; the D is unclear. In nucleotides, the CDR3 is TGTGCCAGCAGCCAAACTGGGTCTTATGGCTACACCTTC. Its translation is CASSQTGSYGYTF.